The 11 T cell receptor beta chains below all came from one sample that was sequenced in a study of blood T cell repertoires in COVID-19 (dated by TCRdb to about 2020). Receptors were amplified or captured by the immunoSEQ multiplex PCR assay. As stored in TCRdb, this immuneACCESS dataset retains in-frame rearrangements with V and J assigned. A fraction of the clones does not appear; measured against another copy, unresolved V genes explain less than half of the discrepancy, and the remainder lacks a known reason. A total of over 95,000 clones appear in this sample, 75% to 85% of them only once. 8% to 13% of the sample belongs to the ten largest clones. The sequenced material came from peripheral blood. The receptor set was obtained from a human donor in a cohort sampled during active COVID-19.

V is TRBV3-1 (or the pseudogene TRBV3-2) and J is TRBJ2-1, with 13 bases matching TRBD2. Germline CDR1 reads LGHDT; CDR2 reads YNNKEL (reference sequence). The CDR3 totals 18 residues. V lost 3 bases to trimming and J lost 8 bases; unmatched junction nucleotides: 13. This chain's CDR3 is CASSHLEGGGLAGHEQFF. The CDR3 coding sequence is TGTGCCAGCAGCCATCTAGAAGGTGGGGGACTAGCGGGACATGAGCAGTTCTTC.

The rearrangement joins TRBV28 to TRBJ2-7; 7 nucleotides align to TRBD1. The CDR3 loop spans 14 amino acids. Trimming took 8 bases from V and 0 from J; bases not matched to a gene: 7. Germline loops: CDR1 MDHEN, CDR2 SYDVKM. CDR3 residues: CASLGQPSSYEQYF. The CDR3 region has the DNA TGTGCCAGCCTGGGACAGCCGAGCTCCTACGAGCAGTACTTC.

A few counts support this clone. This chain links TRBV7-8 with TRBJ1-6, with a weak D call TRBD1 (5 bases). The V end lost 6 bases, the J end lost 3 bases, and 12 bases lay between the germline ends. The CDR3 is made up of 15 amino acids. Germline V gene lookup returns CDR1 SGHVS and CDR2 FQNEAQ. The CDR3 DNA sequence: TGTGCCAGCAGGCGGGACCTGAACTATAATTCACCCCTCCACTTT. This codes for CASRRDLNYNSPLHF. Drawing the rest from reference TRBV7-8 and TRBJ1-6, the complete variable domain is GAGVSQSPRYKVAKRGQDVALRCDPISGHVSLFWYQQALGQGPEFLTYFQNEAQLDKSGLPSDRFFAERPEGSVSTLKIQRTQQEDSAVYLCASRRDLNYNSPLHFGNGTRLTVT.

The rearrangement uses TRBV9 and TRBJ2-1, with TRBD2 matching 13 bases. CDR3 length: 17 amino acids. V lost 0 bases and J lost 7; bases outside the gene matches: 7. Germline V lookup: CDR1 SGDLS, CDR2 YYNGEE. CDR3: CASSVVTSGGRMNEQFF. DNA of the CDR3: TGTGCCAGCAGCGTAGTGACTAGCGGGGGGCGGATGAATGAGCAGTTCTTC.

CDR3 loop: CASSARQGDYGYTF. The CDR3 nucleotides are TGTGCCAGCAGCGCCCGACAGGGCGACTATGGCTACACCTTC. The chain couples TRBV11-3 to TRBJ1-2, with 7 bases identical to TRBD1. Germline CDR1 and CDR2: SGHNT and YENEEA. The trim removed 5 bases at V and 3 bases at J, leaving 6 bases unmatched. This CDR3 is 14 amino acids long.

The genes are TRBV28 and TRBJ1-4; 7 bases align to TRBD1. The germline V gene encodes CDR1 MDHEN and CDR2 SYDVKM. CDR3 length: 14 residues. V was clipped by 7 bases and J by 7 bases; unmatched bases: 9. CDR3 amino acids: CASNMLAGGEKLFF. The DNA for the CDR3 is TGTGCCAGCAATATGTTGGCAGGGGGTGAAAAACTGTTTTTT.

The gene calls are TRBV11-2 and TRBJ1-3; D remains ambiguous. CDR1 SGHAT and CDR2 FQNNGV come from the germline V gene. This CDR3 has 14 amino acids. The V end lost 0 bases, the J end lost 5 bases, and 8 bases lay between the germline ends. The CDR3 loop reads CASSLDHGRNTIYF. CDR3 coding DNA: TGTGCCAGCAGCTTAGATCATGGCCGAAACACCATATATTTT.

The genes are TRBV18 and TRBJ1-4; 10 nucleotides agree with TRBD1. The CDR3 extends over 15 amino acids. CDR1 is KGHSH, CDR2 LQKENI, per germline. V shed 4 bases, J shed 4 bases, and the junction held 3 bases outside the gene matches. CDR3 amino acids: CASSRQGADNEKLFF. CDR3 nucleotide sequence: TGTGCCAGCTCACGACAGGGGGCTGATAATGAAAAACTGTTTTTT.

The chain links TRBV30 to TRBJ2-1, with 7 positions matching TRBD2. J lost 6 bases, V lost 4 bases, and 6 bases had no gene match. The CDR3 runs 13 residues. Germline CDR1 and CDR2: GTSNPN and SVGIG (reference sequence). CDR3 residues: CAWTETSSNEQFF. As DNA, the CDR3 is TGTGCCTGGACCGAGACTAGCAGCAATGAGCAGTTCTTC.

The chain employs TRBV18 and TRBJ2-5; 8 bases are shared with TRBD2. The trim removed 0 bases at V and 5 bases at J, leaving 2 bases unmatched. Germline loops: CDR1 KGHSH, CDR2 LQKENI. This CDR3 is built from 14 residues. The chain's CDR3 is CASSPPSGSETQYF. CDR3 DNA: TGTGCCAGCTCACCACCGAGCGGGAGTGAGACCCAGTACTTC.

The chain combines TRBV18 with TRBJ1-5; D perhaps matches TRBD1 (6 bases). Deletions cut 3 bases from V and 1 base from J, with 10 bases between. CDR1 and CDR2 (germline): KGHSH, LQKENI. There are 15 residues in the CDR3. CDR3 region: CASSPNTGSNQPQHF. The CDR3 DNA follows: TGTGCCAGCTCACCCAACACAGGGAGCAATCAGCCCCAGCATTTT.